The 3 T cell receptor beta chains reported below all come from one sample, sequenced in a study of blood T cell repertoires in COVID-19. Produced via immunoSEQ multiplex PCR; TCRdb's table is partial and in-frame only. The sample gives about 230,000 clones, roughly 83% of which show up once; more than 25% is in the top ten. Sequencing input: peripheral blood. The receptors were sampled from a man aged 40-49 years with acute or convalescent COVID-19.

The chain recombines TRBV11-2 with TRBJ1-1; 9 bases fit TRBD1. From germline, CDR1 is SGHAT and CDR2 FQNNGV. This CDR3 is built from 13 residues. J lost 11 bases, V lost 7 bases, and 11 bases had no gene match. The CDR3 loop is CASTREGQGVAFF. CDR3 DNA: TGTGCCAGCACCAGGGAGGGACAGGGAGTGGCTTTCTTT.

The rearrangement joins TRBV7-2 to TRBJ1-3, with 7 bases identical to TRBD1. The V segment lost 5 bases and the J segment 4 bases; nucleotides outside the gene matches: 8. CDR1 and CDR2 (germline): SGHTA, FQGNSA. The CDR3 spans 15 residues. DNA for the CDR3: TGTGCCAGCAGCAACTACAGGGGTGAAGGAAACACCATATATTTT. Translating it yields CASSNYRGEGNTIYF.

The chain has TRBV5-1 and TRBJ2-6; D is uncertain. The CDR3 runs 17 residues. Deletions cut 2 bases from V and 0 bases from J, with 12 bases between. The germline V gene encodes CDR1 SGHRS and CDR2 YFSETQ. DNA of the CDR3: TGCGCCAGCAGCTTAGGAGTCAGCTTCTCTGGGGCCAACGTCCTGACTTTC. Its protein product is CASSLGVSFSGANVLTF.